Listed below are T cell receptor beta chains from one sample, sequenced in a study of CD8 T cells in Susac syndrome. Using its own MiXCR run on the immunoSEQ multiplex PCR reads, TCRdb lists one record per CDR3 protein. The data contain about 160,000 distinct CDR3 sequences, 80% to 95% of them seen just once; the ten biggest clones take up around 0.13%. The sequencing sample was made of CD4+ T cells from PBMCs. These receptors all come from a human donor in good health. Both conserved end residues are part of each CDR3. The order of the fields is D gene, J gene, clone size, V gene, CDR3 protein. D genes are given only for firm matches. A clone size is listed for some rows: how often the clone was seen (once, few, many), or a class if it is expanded.

D gene: .; J gene: TRBJ1-4; clone size: .; V gene: TRBV29-1; CDR3 protein: CSVAAVATNEKLFF
D gene: TRBD1; J gene: TRBJ1-4; clone size: .; V gene: TRBV7-9; CDR3 protein: CASSLAPGQGEKLFF
D gene: .; J gene: TRBJ2-2; clone size: .; V gene: TRBV20-1; CDR3 protein: CSAPRGAEGWATGELFF
D gene: .; J gene: TRBJ2-2; clone size: .; V gene: TRBV7-3; CDR3 protein: CASSPYSPGNTGELFF
D gene: TRBD1; J gene: TRBJ1-2; clone size: .; V gene: TRBV3-1; CDR3 protein: CASSPAGTGRYGYTF
D gene: TRBD1; J gene: TRBJ1-1; clone size: .; V gene: TRBV25-1; CDR3 protein: CASSGWTGMNTEAFF
D gene: .; J gene: TRBJ1-2; clone size: .; V gene: TRBV12-3/TRBV12-4; CDR3 protein: CASSLGFIYTF
D gene: TRBD2; J gene: TRBJ2-7; clone size: .; V gene: TRBV7-9; CDR3 protein: CASSGGGEQYF
D gene: .; J gene: TRBJ2-7; clone size: once; V gene: TRBV5-4; CDR3 protein: CASRVGNSYEQYF
D gene: .; J gene: TRBJ2-5; clone size: .; V gene: TRBV20-1; CDR3 protein: CSALTRGQETQYF
D gene: TRBD1; J gene: TRBJ2-7; clone size: .; V gene: TRBV5-1; CDR3 protein: CDSSLTGMGYEQYF
D gene: TRBD1; J gene: TRBJ1-2; clone size: .; V gene: TRBV6-6; CDR3 protein: CASSWGQGGYGYTF
D gene: TRBD1; J gene: TRBJ2-7; clone size: .; V gene: TRBV11-2; CDR3 protein: CAYGTDISDEQYF